This TCR beta chain is from a study of tumor and adjacent non-tumor tissue in lung cancer. A modified ARM-PCR protocol with three rounds of nested PCR amplified TCRbeta. TCRdb re-called the multiplex PCR reads with MiXCR, one entry per CDR3 protein. Of about 110,000 distinct CDR3 sequences detected, roughly 84% appear once; the ten largest clones hold roughly 20%. The CDR3 is made up of 16 amino acids. Germline lookup yields CDR1 SGHAT and CDR2 FQNNGV. Study-level points and caveats: TCR diversity was significantly greater in tumor than normal lung tissue. Top 100 clones took a larger repertoire share in normal lung.

No cell sorting was done before RNA was extracted from the tissue. This clonotype has a handful of counts. The antigen is unknown. One junction end disagrees with the germline gene, perhaps due to a read error. The sample consisted of lung tumor tissue. The TCR originated in a man aged 65-85 years with non-small cell lung cancer. The rearrangement uses TRBV11-2 and TRBJ2-2, with 7 bases identical to TRBD1. The CDR3 DNA is TGTGCCAGTAGCTTAGTGGACACAGGGGTTGCCGGGGAGCTGCTTTTT. This encodes CASSLVDTGVAGELLF.